This paragraph reports one T cell receptor (beta chain). These data belong to a study of blood T cell repertoires in COVID-19. The wider study: In each case, the material was cDNA or gDNA derived from T cells, B-cell-depleted T cells, or PBMCs.

V was trimmed by 2 bases and J by 4 bases, leaving 11 bases between them. CDR1 is KGHSH and CDR2 is LQKENI in the germline V gene. The CDR3 is 14 amino acids. Profiling relied on immunoSEQ multiplex PCR, and the TCRdb table lists in-frame clones only, not all of them. The sample consists of 65,000 to 80,000 clones, 75% to 90% of them appearing once. This receptor was obtained from a human donor in a cohort sampled during active COVID-19. The J gene is TRBJ1-1, the V gene TRBV18, with D hard to call. Sequencing input: peripheral blood. CDR3 nucleotides: TGTGCCAGCTCACCATCCGTCAGTACCACTGAAGCTTTCTTT. Translation: CASSPSVSTTEAFF.